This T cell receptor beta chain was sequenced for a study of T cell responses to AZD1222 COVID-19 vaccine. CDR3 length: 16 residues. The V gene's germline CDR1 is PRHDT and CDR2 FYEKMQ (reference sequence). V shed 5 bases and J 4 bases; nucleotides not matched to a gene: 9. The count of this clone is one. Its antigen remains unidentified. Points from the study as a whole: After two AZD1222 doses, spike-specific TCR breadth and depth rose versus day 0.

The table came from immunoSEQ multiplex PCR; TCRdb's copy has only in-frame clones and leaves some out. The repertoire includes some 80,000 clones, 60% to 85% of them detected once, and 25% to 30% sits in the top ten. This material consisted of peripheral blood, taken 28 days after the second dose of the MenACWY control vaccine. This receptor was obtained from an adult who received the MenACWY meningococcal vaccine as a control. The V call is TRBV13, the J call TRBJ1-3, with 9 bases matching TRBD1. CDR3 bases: TGTGCCAGCAGCCGAAGACAGGGGGGACTCGGAAACACCATATATTTT. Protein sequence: CASSRRQGGLGNTIYF. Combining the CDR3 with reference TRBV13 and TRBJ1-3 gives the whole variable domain AAGVIQSPRHLIKEKRETATLKCYPIPRHDTVYWYQQGPGQDPQFLISFYEKMQSDKGSIPDRFSAQQFSDYHSELNMSSLELGDSALYFCASSRRQGGLGNTIYFGEGSWLTVV.